The clone carrying this TCR beta chain was found many times. Libraries of TCR beta came from iRepertoire HTBI primers plus Arm-PCR of CDR3 regions. One entry per CDR3 protein, called by TCRdb with MiXCR from the multiplex PCR reads. The table has 400,000 to 500,000 distinct CDR3 sequences, approximately 22% seen once. Trimming took off 2 bases at V and 2 bases at J, with 7 bases between the two ends. The CDR3 is 14 amino acids. CDR1 is MDHEN and CDR2 is SYDVKM in the germline V gene. The sample belongs to a study of regulatory T cells in long-lasting Graves disease. The time point is: persistent/refractory GD, antithyroid drugs over 5 years with positive TRAb. RNA from PBMCs was the source of the TCR library.

This chain uses TRBV28 with TRBJ1-3; D uncertain. The receptor was isolated from a female donor with Graves disease. The input for sequencing was peripheral blood mononuclear cells (PBMCs), taken when the disease was refractory, from a patient treated with antithyroid drugs. The CDR3, as DNA: TGTGCCAGCAGTTTAGTAGGGACTGGAAACACCATATATTTT. Protein product: CASSLVGTGNTIYF.